This TCR beta chain stems from a study of blood T cell repertoires in COVID-19. About the study: There were acute and convalescent COVID-19 samples, and they came from the United States, Italy and Spain. PBMCs, B-cell-depleted T cells, or T cells were the source of the cDNA or gDNA that made up the material.

The table came from immunoSEQ multiplex PCR; TCRdb's copy has only in-frame clones and leaves some out. The sample includes approximately 280,000 clones, 87% of them seen just once. Participants reported their clinical history, and cohort assignment relied on those reports. Resolution of symptoms, clearance, or two negative PCRs was present in recovered Cohort 3 donors. Germline V gene data show CDR1 as KGHDR and CDR2 as SFDVKD. The CDR3 sequence is 19 residues long. V lost 5 bases, J lost 6 bases, and 11 bases stayed unmatched. The receptor was isolated from a woman aged 40 to 50 who had recovered from COVID-19. Sequencing was done on a sample of PBMCs or T cells enriched from blood (not recorded which). The rearrangement links TRBV24-1 to TRBJ2-2, with 16 bases identical to TRBD2. The CDR3 region is CATSGLRGLAGGPAGELFF. The CDR3 DNA reads as TGTGCCACCAGTGGCCTCCGGGGACTAGCGGGAGGGCCGGCCGGGGAGCTGTTTTTT.